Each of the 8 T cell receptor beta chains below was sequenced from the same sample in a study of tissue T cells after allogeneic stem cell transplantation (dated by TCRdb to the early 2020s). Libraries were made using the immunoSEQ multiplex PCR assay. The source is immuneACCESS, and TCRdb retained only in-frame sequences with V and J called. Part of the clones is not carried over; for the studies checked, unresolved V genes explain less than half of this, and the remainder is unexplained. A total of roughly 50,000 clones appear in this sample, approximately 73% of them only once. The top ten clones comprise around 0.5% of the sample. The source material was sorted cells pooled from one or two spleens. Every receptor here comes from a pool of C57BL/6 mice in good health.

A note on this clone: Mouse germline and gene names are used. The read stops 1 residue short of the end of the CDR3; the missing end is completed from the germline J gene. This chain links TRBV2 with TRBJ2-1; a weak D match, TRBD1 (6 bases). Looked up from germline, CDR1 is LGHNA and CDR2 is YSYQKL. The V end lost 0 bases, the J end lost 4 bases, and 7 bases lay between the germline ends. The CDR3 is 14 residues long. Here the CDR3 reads CASSQEGQYAEQFF. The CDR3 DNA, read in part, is TGTGCCAGCAGCCAAGAAGGACAGTATGCTGAGCAGTTC.

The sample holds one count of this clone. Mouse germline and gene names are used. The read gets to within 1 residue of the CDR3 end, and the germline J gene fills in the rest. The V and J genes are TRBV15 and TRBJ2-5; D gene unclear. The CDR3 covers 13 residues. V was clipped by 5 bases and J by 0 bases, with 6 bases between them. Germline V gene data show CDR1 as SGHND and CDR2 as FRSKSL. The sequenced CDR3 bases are TGTGCCAGCAGTCCGGACAACCAAGACACCCAGTAC. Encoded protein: CASSPDNQDTQY. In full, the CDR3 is CASSPDNQDTQYF.

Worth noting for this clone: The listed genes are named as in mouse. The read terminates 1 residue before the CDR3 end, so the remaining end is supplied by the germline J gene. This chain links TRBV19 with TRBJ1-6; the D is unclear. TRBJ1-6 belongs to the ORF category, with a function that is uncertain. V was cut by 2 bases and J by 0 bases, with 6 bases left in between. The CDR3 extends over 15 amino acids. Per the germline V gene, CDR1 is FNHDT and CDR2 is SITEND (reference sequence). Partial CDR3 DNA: TGTGCCAGCAGTATCACAGATTCCTATAATTCGCCCCTCTAC. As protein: CASSITDSYNSPLY. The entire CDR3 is CASSITDSYNSPLYF.

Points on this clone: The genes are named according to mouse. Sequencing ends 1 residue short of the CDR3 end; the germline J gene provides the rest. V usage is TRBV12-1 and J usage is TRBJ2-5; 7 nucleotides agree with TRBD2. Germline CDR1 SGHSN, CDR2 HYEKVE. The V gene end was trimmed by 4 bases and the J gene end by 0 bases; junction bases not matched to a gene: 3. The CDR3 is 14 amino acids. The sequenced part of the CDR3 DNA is TGTGCCAGCTCCCTCTGGGGGAACCAAGACACCCAGTAC. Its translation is CASSLWGNQDTQY. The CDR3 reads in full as CASSLWGNQDTQYF.

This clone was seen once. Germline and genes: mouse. Here the CDR3 reads CASGDAGVQLYF. CDR3 DNA, as far as it was read: TGTGCCAGCGGTGATGCAGGGGTTCAGCTCTAC. V gene TRBV13-2 combines with J gene TRBJ2-2, with a possible D match to TRBD1 (6 bases). Read sequence stops 1 residue before the CDR3 end, and the germline J gene provides the missing end. V gave up 0 bases and J gave up 11 bases, with 8 bases separating them. The CDR3 spans 12 residues. Germline CDR1 is NNHNN and CDR2 is SYGAGS (reference sequence).

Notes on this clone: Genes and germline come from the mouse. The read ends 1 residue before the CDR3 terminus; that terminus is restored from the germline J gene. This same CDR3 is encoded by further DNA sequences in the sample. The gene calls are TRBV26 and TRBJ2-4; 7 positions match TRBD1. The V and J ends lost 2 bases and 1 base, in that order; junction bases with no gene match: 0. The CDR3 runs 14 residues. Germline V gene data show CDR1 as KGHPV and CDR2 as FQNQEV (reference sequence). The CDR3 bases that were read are TGTGCCAGCAGTCTGGACAGGGGTCAAAACACCTTGTAC. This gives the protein CASSLDRGQNTLY. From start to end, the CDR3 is CASSLDRGQNTLYF.

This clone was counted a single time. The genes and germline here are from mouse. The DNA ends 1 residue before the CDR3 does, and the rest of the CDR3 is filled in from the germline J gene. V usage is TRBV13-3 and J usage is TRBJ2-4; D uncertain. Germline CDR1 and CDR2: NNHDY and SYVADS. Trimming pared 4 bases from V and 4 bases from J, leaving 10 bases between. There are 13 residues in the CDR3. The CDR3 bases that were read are TGTGCCAGCAGTCTAAGAGCAGAAAACACCTTGTAC. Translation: CASSLRAENTLY. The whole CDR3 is CASSLRAENTLYF.

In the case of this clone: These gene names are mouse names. The CDR3 here is CASSQGTGAGSPLYF. CDR3 DNA, as far as it was read: TGTGCCAGCAGCCAAGGGACAGGGGCGGGTTCGCCCCTCTAC. This chain links TRBV2 with TRBJ1-6, with 9 bases identical to TRBD1. The read finishes 1 residue shy of the CDR3 end, and the germline J gene is used to complete it. TRBJ1-6 is placed among ORFs of uncertain function. The CDR3 contains 15 residues. The J segment lost 9 bases and the V segment lost 1 base, leaving 4 bases of the junction unmatched. CDR1 is LGHNA and CDR2 is YSYQKL in the germline V gene.